Listed below are T cell receptor beta chains from one sample, sequenced in a study of blood T cell repertoires in COVID-19. Measured with immunoSEQ multiplex PCR; TCRdb has only the in-frame clones, and not every one. The sample lists over 65,000 clones; 81% were seen once. The sample taken for sequencing was peripheral blood. These receptors originate from a human donor in a cohort sampled during active COVID-19. The CDR3 runs from the conserved cysteine through the conserved F or W. The D gene is left open where the match is weak. Size tells how often a clone was seen (once, few, many) or the class of an expanded clone, and some rows leave it out.

V,D,J,size,DNA,CDR3
TRBV6-5,-,TRBJ2-4,-,TGTGCCAGCAGTCAGGCTCAAGGAGGCAAAAACATTCAGTACTTC,CASSQAQGGKNIQYF
TRBV28,-,TRBJ1-2,-,TGTGCCAGCAGTTTACGACCGAGGAGGGGCTACACCTTC,CASSLRPRRGYTF
TRBV13,TRBD1,TRBJ1-3,-,TGTGCCAGCAGCCAATACAGGGGAAGTGGAAACACCATATATTTT,CASSQYRGSGNTIYF
TRBV4-3,TRBD2,TRBJ2-7,-,TGCGCCAGCAGCCGTACTAGCGGAGACGAGCAGTACTTC,CASSRTSGDEQYF
TRBV6-5,-,TRBJ1-3,once,TGTGCCAGCACCCTGGTAGGGGGTACTGGAAACACCATATATTTT,CASTLVGGTGNTIYF
TRBV4-1,TRBD1,TRBJ1-5,-,TGCGCCAGCAGCCAAGGTCAGGGGGCGGGTCAGCCCCAGCATTTT,CASSQGQGAGQPQHF
TRBV28,TRBD1,TRBJ1-1,-,TGTGCCAGCCAAATCGGGACAGGGTTAGTCGCTTTCTTT,CASQIGTGLVAFF
TRBV4-1,TRBD2,TRBJ2-3,-,TGCGCCAGCAGCCCACCGACTAGCGGCACAGATACGCAGTATTTT,CASSPPTSGTDTQYF
TRBV7-8,TRBD1,TRBJ2-1,-,TGTGCCAGCAGCTTAGCACCCCCCGGGACAGAGAAGAATGAGCAGTTCTTC,CASSLAPPGTEKNEQFF
TRBV28,TRBD2,TRBJ2-5,-,TGTGCCAGCAGTTTATTTCGGCTAGCGGCAAAAGAGACCCAGTACTTC,CASSLFRLAAKETQYF
TRBV18,-,TRBJ2-7,once,TGTGCCAGCTCACCGAGTGGTAGCCCCTACGAGCAGTACTTC,CASSPSGSPYEQYF
TRBV21-1,-,TRBJ1-5,-,TGTGCCAGCAGCAAAGACGGACAGGGGTCTTCGAAACGTCAGCCCCAGCATTTT,CASSKDGQGSSKRQPQHF
TRBV27,-,TRBJ1-6,-,TGTGCCAGCATGAACTTGCGGTCTAGCTCCTATAATTCACCCCTCCACTTT,CASMNLRSSSYNSPLHF
TRBV7-8,-,TRBJ2-5,-,TGTGCCAGCAGCACCAGCGGGACACCACAAGAGACCCAGTACTTC,CASSTSGTPQETQYF
TRBV5-1,-,TRBJ2-7,-,TGCGCCAGCAGCTTGGCCAGCGGGTCGGAGCAGTACTTC,CASSLASGSEQYF
TRBV14,-,TRBJ2-7,-,TGTGCCAGCAGCCAAGGGATAGCAAGCCCACGTGCCGAGCAGTACTTC,CASSQGIASPRAEQYF
TRBV14,TRBD1,TRBJ1-4,-,TGTGCCAGCAGCCAGAGACAGGGCTCGAATGAAAAACTGTTTTTT,CASSQRQGSNEKLFF
TRBV28,TRBD1,TRBJ1-2,-,TGTGCCAGCAGAAGGGACAGCCGAAACTATGGCTACACCTTC,CASRRDSRNYGYTF
TRBV5-6,-,TRBJ2-7,-,TGTGCCAGCAGCTTGGCAGGGTCCTACGAGCAGTACTTC,CASSLAGSYEQYF
TRBV30,TRBD1,TRBJ1-1,-,TGTGCCTGGAAACGTTACGGACAGGCTGGTGGCACTGAAGCTTTCTTT,CAWKRYGQAGGTEAFF
TRBV27,TRBD2,TRBJ2-7,-,TGTGCCAGCAGTTTAGGCGGGGGCTACGAGCAGTACTTC,CASSLGGGYEQYF
TRBV7-9,-,TRBJ1-4,-,TGTGCCAGCAGCTCTATCGAAAGTCACGAAAAACTGTTTTTT,CASSSIESHEKLFF
TRBV7-2,TRBD1,TRBJ2-4,-,TGTGCCAGCAGATCAGTGGCACCCACAGGGGGCAAAAACATTCAGTACTTC,CASRSVAPTGGKNIQYF
TRBV9,-,TRBJ2-3,once,TGTGCCAGCAGCGTAGGACTAGATACGCAGTATTTT,CASSVGLDTQYF
TRBV5-1,TRBD1,TRBJ1-1,-,TGCGCCAGCAGCGCCGGGACAGGGGGGTATACTGAAGCTTTCTTT,CASSAGTGGYTEAFF
TRBV28,-,TRBJ1-3,-,TGTGCCAGCAGTTTTCAGGGATTCAGTGGAAACACCATATATTTT,CASSFQGFSGNTIYF
TRBV28,TRBD2,TRBJ2-7,-,TGTGCCTACTCTTCGGCGGGGGGACTAGCGGATGTCTTC,CAYSSAGGLADVF
TRBV7-2,-,TRBJ2-4,-,TGTGCCAGCAGCTTATTAGGTGGCGGGGCCCTGGCCCTCTTC,CASSLLGGGALALF
TRBV21-1,-,TRBJ1-6,once,TGTGCCAGCAGCATTCCGGGACATCCTTGCTCCTATAATTCACCCCTCCACTTT,CASSIPGHPCSYNSPLHF
TRBV4-1,-,TRBJ2-3,-,TGCGCCAGCAGCCGCGGGACTTCTAGCACAGATACGCAGTATTTT,CASSRGTSSTDTQYF
TRBV29-1,-,TRBJ2-3,-,TGCAGCGTTGCGGCTAGCCGGCACACAGATACGCAGTATTTT,CSVAASRHTDTQYF
TRBV4-1,TRBD2,TRBJ2-1,-,TGCGCCAGCACCCTGGGTAGCGGGGGGTACAATGAGCAGTTCTTC,CASTLGSGGYNEQFF
TRBV24-1,TRBD2,TRBJ2-1,once,TGTGCCACTCAAAGCGTCGGACTAGCGGGAGCGGGTGAGCAGTTCTTC,CATQSVGLAGAGEQFF
TRBV7-9,TRBD1,TRBJ2-7,few,TGTGCCAGCAGCGATCGACAGGGGTTGGGCGAGCAGTACTTC,CASSDRQGLGEQYF
TRBV6-5,-,TRBJ1-1,-,TGTGCCAGCAGTCCTCCGACAGGCGGTAACACTGAAGCTTTCTTT,CASSPPTGGNTEAFF